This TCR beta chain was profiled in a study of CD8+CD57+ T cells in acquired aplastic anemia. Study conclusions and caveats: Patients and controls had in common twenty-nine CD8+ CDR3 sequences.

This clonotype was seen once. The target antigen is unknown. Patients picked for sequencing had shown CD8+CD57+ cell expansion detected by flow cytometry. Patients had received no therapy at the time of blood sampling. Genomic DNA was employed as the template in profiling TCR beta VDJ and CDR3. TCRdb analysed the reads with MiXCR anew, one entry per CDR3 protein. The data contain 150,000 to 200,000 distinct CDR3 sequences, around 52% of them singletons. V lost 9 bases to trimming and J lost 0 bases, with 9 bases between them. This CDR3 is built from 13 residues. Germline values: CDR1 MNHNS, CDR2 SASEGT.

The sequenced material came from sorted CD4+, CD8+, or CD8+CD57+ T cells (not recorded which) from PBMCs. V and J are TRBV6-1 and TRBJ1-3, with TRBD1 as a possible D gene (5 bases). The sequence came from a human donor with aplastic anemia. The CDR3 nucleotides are TGTGCCAGAGGGACGGTCTCTGGAAACACCATATATTTT. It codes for CARGTVSGNTIYF.